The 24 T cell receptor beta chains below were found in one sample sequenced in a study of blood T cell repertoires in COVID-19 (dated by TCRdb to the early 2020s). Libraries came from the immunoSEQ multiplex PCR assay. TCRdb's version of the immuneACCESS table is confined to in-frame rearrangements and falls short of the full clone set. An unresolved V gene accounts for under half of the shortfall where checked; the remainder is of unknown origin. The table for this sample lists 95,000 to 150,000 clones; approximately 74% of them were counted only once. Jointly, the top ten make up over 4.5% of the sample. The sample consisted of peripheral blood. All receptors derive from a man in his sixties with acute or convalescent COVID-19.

The CDR3 spells CASRQGENIQYF. CDR3 coding DNA: TGCGCCAGCAGACAGGGGGAAAACATTCAGTACTTC. The chain joins TRBV10-2 to TRBJ2-4, with 8 bases aligning to TRBD1. This CDR3 spans 12 amino acids. V trimming: 6 bases; J trimming: 5 bases; junction bases outside the gene matches: 0. Germline CDR1 reads WSHSY; CDR2 reads SAAADI.

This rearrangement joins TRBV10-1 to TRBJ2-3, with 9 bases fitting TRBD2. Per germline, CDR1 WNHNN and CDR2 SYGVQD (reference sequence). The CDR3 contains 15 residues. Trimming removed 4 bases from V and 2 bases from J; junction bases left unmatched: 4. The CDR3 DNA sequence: TGCGCCAGCAGTGGTGCGGGGGGGCCCACAGATACGCAGTATTTT. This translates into CASSGAGGPTDTQYF.

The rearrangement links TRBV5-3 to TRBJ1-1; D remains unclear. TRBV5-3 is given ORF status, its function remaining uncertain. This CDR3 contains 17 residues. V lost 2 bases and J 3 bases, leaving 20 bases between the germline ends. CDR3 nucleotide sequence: TGTGCCAGAAGCTTTTCCCCCCCCAGGCCCCTACACACTGAAGCTTTCTTT. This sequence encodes CARSFSPPRPLHTEAFF.

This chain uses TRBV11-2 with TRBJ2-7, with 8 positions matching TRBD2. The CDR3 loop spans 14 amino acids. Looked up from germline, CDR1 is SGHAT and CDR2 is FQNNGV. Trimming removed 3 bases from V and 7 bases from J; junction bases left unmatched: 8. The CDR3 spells CASSFTGGQREQYF. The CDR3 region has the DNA TGTGCCAGCAGCTTTACGGGGGGGCAGAGGGAGCAGTACTTC. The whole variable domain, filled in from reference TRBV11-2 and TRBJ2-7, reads EAGVAQSPRYKIIEKRQSVAFWCNPISGHATLYWYQQILGQGPKLLIQFQNNGVVDDSQLPKDRFSAERLKGVDSTLKIQPAKLEDSAVYLCASSFTGGQREQYFGPGTRLTVT.

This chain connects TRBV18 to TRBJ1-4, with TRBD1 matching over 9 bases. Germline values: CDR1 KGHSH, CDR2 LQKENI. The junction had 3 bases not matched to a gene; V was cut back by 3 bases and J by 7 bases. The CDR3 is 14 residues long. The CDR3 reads CASSPGDRVEKLFF. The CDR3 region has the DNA TGTGCCAGCTCACCGGGGGACAGGGTTGAAAAACTGTTTTTT.

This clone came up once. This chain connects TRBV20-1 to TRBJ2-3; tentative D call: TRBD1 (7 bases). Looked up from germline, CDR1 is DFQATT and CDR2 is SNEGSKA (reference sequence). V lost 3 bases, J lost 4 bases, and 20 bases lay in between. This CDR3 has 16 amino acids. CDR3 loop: CSASQGGKYSADTQYF. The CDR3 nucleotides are TGCAGTGCTAGTCAGGGGGGCAAATATAGTGCAGATACGCAGTATTTT.

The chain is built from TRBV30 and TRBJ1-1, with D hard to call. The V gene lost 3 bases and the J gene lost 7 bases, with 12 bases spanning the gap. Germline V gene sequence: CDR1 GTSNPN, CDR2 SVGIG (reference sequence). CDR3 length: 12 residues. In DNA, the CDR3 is TGTGCCTGGAGCCCGTCTGGGAGTGAAGCTTTCTTT. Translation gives CAWSPSGSEAFF.

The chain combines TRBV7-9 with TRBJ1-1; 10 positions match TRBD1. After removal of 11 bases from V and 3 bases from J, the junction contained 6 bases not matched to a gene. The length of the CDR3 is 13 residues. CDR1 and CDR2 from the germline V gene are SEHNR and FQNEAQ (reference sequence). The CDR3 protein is CAASGQGYTEAFF. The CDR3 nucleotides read TGTGCCGCGTCGGGACAGGGGTACACTGAAGCTTTCTTT.

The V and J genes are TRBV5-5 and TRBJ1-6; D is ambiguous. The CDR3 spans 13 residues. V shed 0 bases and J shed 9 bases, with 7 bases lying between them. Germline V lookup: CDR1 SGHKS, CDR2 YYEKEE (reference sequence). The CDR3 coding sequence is TGTGCCAGCAGCTTGGTTCTGGCTTCACCCCTCCACTTT. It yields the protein CASSLVLASPLHF.

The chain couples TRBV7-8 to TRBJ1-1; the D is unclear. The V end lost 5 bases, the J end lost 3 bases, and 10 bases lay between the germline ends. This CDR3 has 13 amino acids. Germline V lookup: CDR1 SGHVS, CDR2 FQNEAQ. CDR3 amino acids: CASSPGAYTEAFF. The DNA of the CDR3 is TGTGCCAGCAGCCCCGGAGCTTACACTGAAGCTTTCTTT.

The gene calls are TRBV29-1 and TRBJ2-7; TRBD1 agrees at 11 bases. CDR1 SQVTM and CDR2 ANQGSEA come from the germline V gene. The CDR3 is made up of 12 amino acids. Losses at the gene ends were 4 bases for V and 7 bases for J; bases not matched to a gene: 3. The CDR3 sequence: CSVGTGGGEQYF. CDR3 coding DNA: TGCAGCGTTGGGACAGGGGGCGGTGAGCAGTACTTC.

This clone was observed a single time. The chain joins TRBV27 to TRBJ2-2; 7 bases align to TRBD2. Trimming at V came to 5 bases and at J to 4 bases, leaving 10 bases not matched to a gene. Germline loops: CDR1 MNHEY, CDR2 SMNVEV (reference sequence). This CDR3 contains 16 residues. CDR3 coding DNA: TGTGCCAGCAGTCACTATATTGGGGGGGGCACCGGGGAGCTGTTTTTT. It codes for CASSHYIGGGTGELFF.

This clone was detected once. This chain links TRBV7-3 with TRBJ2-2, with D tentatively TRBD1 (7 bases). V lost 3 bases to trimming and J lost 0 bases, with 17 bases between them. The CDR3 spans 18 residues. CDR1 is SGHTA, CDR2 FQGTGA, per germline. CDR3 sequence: CASSFRSRDSANTGELFF. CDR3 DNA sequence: TGTGCCAGCAGCTTTCGATCGCGGGACAGCGCGAACACCGGGGAGCTGTTTTTT.

In nucleotides, the CDR3 is TGTGCCAGCAGCCAAGTGACTAGCGGGAACTACAATGAGCAGTTCTTC. Translation: CASSQVTSGNYNEQFF. The rearrangement joins TRBV4-2 to TRBJ2-1; 11 nucleotides agree with TRBD2. The CDR3 consists of 16 residues. Per germline, CDR1 LGHNA and CDR2 YNFKEQ. V trimming: 1 base; J trimming: 3 bases; junction bases outside the gene matches: 2.

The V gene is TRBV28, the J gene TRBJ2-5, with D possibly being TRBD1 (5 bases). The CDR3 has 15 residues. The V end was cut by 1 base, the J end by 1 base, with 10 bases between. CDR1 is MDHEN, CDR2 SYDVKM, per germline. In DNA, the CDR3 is TGTGCCAGCAGTTTATTCCCGACAGTCCAAGAGACCCAGTACTTC. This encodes CASSLFPTVQETQYF. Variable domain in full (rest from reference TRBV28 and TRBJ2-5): DVKVTQSSRYLVKRTGEKVFLECVQDMDHENMFWYRQDPGLGLRLIYFSYDVKMKEKGDIPEGYSVSREKKERFSLILESASTNQTSMYLCASSLFPTVQETQYFGPGTRLLVL.

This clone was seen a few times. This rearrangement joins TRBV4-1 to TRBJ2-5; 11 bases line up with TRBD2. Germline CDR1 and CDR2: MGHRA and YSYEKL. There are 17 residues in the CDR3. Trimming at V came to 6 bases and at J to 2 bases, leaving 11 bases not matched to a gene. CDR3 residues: CASRPLTSGTRQETQYF. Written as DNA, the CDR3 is TGCGCCAGCAGACCCTTGACTAGCGGGACGAGGCAAGAGACCCAGTACTTC.

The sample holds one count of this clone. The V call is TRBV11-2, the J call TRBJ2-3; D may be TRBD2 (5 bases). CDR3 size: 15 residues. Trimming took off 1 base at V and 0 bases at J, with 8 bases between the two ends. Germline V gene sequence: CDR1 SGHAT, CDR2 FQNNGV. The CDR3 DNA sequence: TGTGCCAGCAGCTTAGGTACTAGTAGCACAGATACGCAGTATTTT. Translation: CASSLGTSSTDTQYF.

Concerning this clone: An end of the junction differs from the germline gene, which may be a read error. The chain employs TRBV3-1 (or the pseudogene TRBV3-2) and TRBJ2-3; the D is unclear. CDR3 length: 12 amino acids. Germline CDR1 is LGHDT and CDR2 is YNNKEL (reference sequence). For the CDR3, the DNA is TGTGCCAGCAGCCAAGACGACTCCTCGCCGGGTTTT. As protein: CASSQDDSSPGF.

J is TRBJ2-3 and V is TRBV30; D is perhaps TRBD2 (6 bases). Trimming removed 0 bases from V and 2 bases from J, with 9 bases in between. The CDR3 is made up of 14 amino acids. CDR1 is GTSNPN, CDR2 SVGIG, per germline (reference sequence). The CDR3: CAWSVAGITDTQYF. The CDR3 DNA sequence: TGTGCCTGGAGTGTCGCGGGGATCACAGATACGCAGTATTTT.

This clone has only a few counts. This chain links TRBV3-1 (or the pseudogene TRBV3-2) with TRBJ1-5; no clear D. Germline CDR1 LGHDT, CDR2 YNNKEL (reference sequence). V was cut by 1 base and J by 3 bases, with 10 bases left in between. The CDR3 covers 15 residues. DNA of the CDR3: TGTGCCAGCAGCCAAGGAGGGAAGAACAATCAGCCCCAGCATTTT. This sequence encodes CASSQGGKNNQPQHF.

This chain's CDR3 is CASSQSQGNQPQHF. The CDR3 bases are TGCGCCAGCAGTCAATCGCAGGGAAACCAGCCCCAGCATTTT. The chain joins TRBV23-1 to TRBJ1-5; perhaps TRBD1 as D (5 bases). TRBV23-1 is reported as an ORF; its role is uncertain. The CDR3 length is 14 residues. V was clipped by 0 bases and J by 7 bases, with 10 bases between them.

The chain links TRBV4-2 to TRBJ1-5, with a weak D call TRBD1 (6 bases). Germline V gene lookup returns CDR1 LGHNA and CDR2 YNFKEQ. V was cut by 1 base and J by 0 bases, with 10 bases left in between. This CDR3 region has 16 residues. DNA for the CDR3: TGTGCCAGCAGCCAAGGGACAGCCTATAGCAATCAGCCCCAGCATTTT. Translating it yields CASSQGTAYSNQPQHF.

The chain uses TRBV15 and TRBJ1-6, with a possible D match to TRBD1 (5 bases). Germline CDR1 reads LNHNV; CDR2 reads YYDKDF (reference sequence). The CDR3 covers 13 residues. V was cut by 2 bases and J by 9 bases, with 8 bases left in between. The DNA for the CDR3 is TGTGCCACCAGCAGACAGGGAAGTTCACCCCTCCACTTT. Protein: CATSRQGSSPLHF.

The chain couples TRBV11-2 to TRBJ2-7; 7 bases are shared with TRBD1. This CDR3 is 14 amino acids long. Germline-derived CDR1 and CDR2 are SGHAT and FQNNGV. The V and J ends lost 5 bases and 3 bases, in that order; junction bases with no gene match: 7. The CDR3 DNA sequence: TGTGCCAGCAGCCTCACGACAGGGAACTACGAGCAGTACTTC. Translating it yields CASSLTTGNYEQYF.